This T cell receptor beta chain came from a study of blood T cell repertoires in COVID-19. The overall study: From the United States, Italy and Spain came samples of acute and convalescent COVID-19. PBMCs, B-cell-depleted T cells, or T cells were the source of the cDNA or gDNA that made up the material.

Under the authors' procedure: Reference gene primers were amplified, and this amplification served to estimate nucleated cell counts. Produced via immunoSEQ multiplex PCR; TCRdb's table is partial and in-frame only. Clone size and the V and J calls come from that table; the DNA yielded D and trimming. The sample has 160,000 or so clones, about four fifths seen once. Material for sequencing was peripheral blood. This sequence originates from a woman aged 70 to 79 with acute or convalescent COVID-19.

This chain's CDR3 is CASSSLNEKLFF. In nucleotides, the CDR3 is TGTGCCAGCAGTTCCCTTAATGAAAAACTGTTTTTT. The genes are TRBV27 and TRBJ1-4; D gene ambiguous. The CDR3 has 12 amino acids. The germline gives CDR1 MNHEY, CDR2 SMNVEV (reference sequence). The V and J ends lost 4 bases and 4 bases respectively, with 4 bases between them. The variable domain in full, completed from reference TRBV27 and TRBJ1-4, reads EAQVTQNPRYLITVTGKKLTVTCSQNMNHEYMSWYRQDPGLGLRQIYYSMNVEVTDKGDVPEGYKVSRKEKRNFPLILESPSPNQTSLYFCASSSLNEKLFFGSGTQLSVL.